The 25 T cell receptor beta chains below come from one sample, sequenced in a study of blood T cell repertoires in COVID-19 (dated by TCRdb to 2020 to 2022). Library prep was done by the immunoSEQ multiplex PCR assay. Not all clones reach the TCRdb copy of this immuneACCESS table, which keeps in-frame sequences only. Checked studies attribute under half of the gap to unresolved V genes and leave the rest unexplained. The sample table records fewer than 110,000 clones; 70% to 90% of these occur just once. The top ten hold about 3.5% of the sample. Sequences were obtained from peripheral blood. The receptors were sampled from a woman aged 55-70 years with acute or convalescent COVID-19.

The chain is built from TRBV24-1 and TRBJ2-1, with D tentatively TRBD2 (6 bases). V was cut by 2 bases and J by 6 bases, with 19 bases left in between. Germline assignment: CDR1 KGHDR and CDR2 SFDVKD. There are 17 residues in the CDR3. In DNA form, the CDR3 reads TGTGCCACCAGTGATTCTTCGGGGGATGGCAGAGGCAATGAGCAGTTCTTC. Translating it yields CATSDSSGDGRGNEQFF.

The J gene is TRBJ1-2, the V gene TRBV2; 8 nucleotides align to TRBD1. The CDR3 spans 13 residues. In germline, CDR1 is SNHLY, CDR2 FYNNEI. The V segment lost 8 bases and the J segment 0 bases; nucleotides outside the gene matches: 2. This CDR3 reads CASVDRANYGYTF. Written as DNA, the CDR3 is TGTGCCAGCGTGGACAGGGCTAACTATGGCTACACCTTC.

This clone was observed a few times. The genes are TRBV28 and TRBJ2-3, with 9 nucleotides matching TRBD2. The CDR3 extends over 15 amino acids. The germline gives CDR1 MDHEN, CDR2 SYDVKM. The J segment lost 3 bases and the V segment lost 6 bases, leaving 7 bases of the junction unmatched. The CDR3: CASSFISGRTDTQYF. DNA of the CDR3: TGTGCCAGCAGCTTTATTAGCGGGAGAACAGATACGCAGTATTTT. Based on the CDR3 plus reference TRBV28 and TRBJ2-3, the full variable domain is DVKVTQSSRYLVKRTGEKVFLECVQDMDHENMFWYRQDPGLGLRLIYFSYDVKMKEKGDIPEGYSVSREKKERFSLILESASTNQTSMYLCASSFISGRTDTQYFGPGTRLTVL.

The chain has TRBV14 and TRBJ2-1; D perhaps matches TRBD1 (5 bases). CDR1 and CDR2 (germline): SGHDN, FVKESK. This CDR3 region has 15 residues. V was cut by 3 bases and J by 3 bases, with 12 bases left in between. The CDR3 spells CASSHWADSYNEQFF. The CDR3 DNA follows: TGTGCCAGCAGCCATTGGGCCGACAGCTACAATGAGCAGTTCTTC.

CDR3 amino acids: CAWSVTGLKNIQYF. In DNA form, the CDR3 reads TGTGCCTGGAGTGTAACCGGGTTAAAAAACATTCAGTACTTC. The chain carries TRBV30 and TRBJ2-4; D gene ambiguous. Per germline, CDR1 GTSNPN and CDR2 SVGIG (reference sequence). The CDR3 covers 14 residues. V lost 0 bases and J lost 4, with 10 bases in between. The full variable domain, with the rest looked up from reference TRBV30 and TRBJ2-4, is SQTIHQWPATLVQPVGSPLSLECTVEGTSNPNLYWYRQAAGRGLQLLFYSVGIGQISSEVPQNLSASRPQDRQFILSSKKLLLSDSGFYLCAWSVTGLKNIQYFGAGTRLSVL.

The chain joins TRBV7-6 to TRBJ2-7; D perhaps matches TRBD1 (5 bases). CDR1 is SGHVS, CDR2 FNYEAQ, per germline. The V end was cut by 0 bases, the J end by 3 bases, with 9 bases between. This CDR3 region has 14 residues. CDR3 protein: CASSLARVDYEQYF. The CDR3 region has the DNA TGTGCCAGCAGCTTAGCCAGGGTTGACTACGAGCAGTACTTC.

This clone has just one count. V usage is TRBV4-2 and J usage is TRBJ1-3; perhaps TRBD1 as D (6 bases). The CDR3 loop spans 13 amino acids. V was trimmed by 0 bases and J by 14 bases, leaving 14 bases between them. Germline lookup yields CDR1 LGHNA and CDR2 YNFKEQ. CDR3 in amino acids: CASSQDQWTVVYF. The CDR3 region has the DNA TGTGCCAGCAGCCAAGATCAATGGACAGTCGTATATTTT.

J is TRBJ1-4 and V is TRBV11-2; D is unclear. Trimming stripped 1 base from V and 8 bases from J, with 8 bases between. This CDR3 region has 13 residues. Germline CDR1 SGHAT, CDR2 FQNNGV. The CDR3 reads CASSLGRVEKLFF. Written as DNA, the CDR3 is TGTGCCAGCAGCTTAGGTCGGGTCGAAAAACTGTTTTTT.

This clone was counted between two and nine times. The rearrangement uses TRBV5-4 and TRBJ1-4; D is unresolved. This CDR3 contains 13 residues. Germline V CDR1 and CDR2: SGHNT, YYREEE (reference sequence). The V gene lost 4 bases and the J gene lost 7 bases, with 11 bases spanning the gap. This CDR3 is CASSVLASEKLFF. CDR3 coding DNA: TGTGCCAGCAGCGTGTTGGCAAGTGAAAAACTGTTTTTT. The full variable domain, in which reference TRBV5-4 and TRBJ1-4 provide the parts outside the CDR3, is ETGVTQSPTHLIKTRGQQVTLRCSSQSGHNTVSWYQQALGQGPQFIFQYYREEENGRGNFPPRFSGLQFPNYSSELNVNALELDDSALYLCASSVLASEKLFFGSGTQLSVL.

V is TRBV2 and J is TRBJ1-5, with D tentatively TRBD1 (5 bases). The CDR3 runs to 13 residues. The germline V gene encodes CDR1 SNHLY and CDR2 FYNNEI. V dropped 6 bases and J dropped 0 bases, with 6 bases sitting between them. The CDR3 reads CASSRDSNQPQHF. CDR3 sequence (DNA): TGTGCCAGCAGCAGGGATAGCAATCAGCCCCAGCATTTT.

This clone was recorded only once. The CDR3 nucleotides read TGCGCCAGCAGTGGGGGACTAGCGGGAGAAGGAGATACGCAGTATTTT. This sequence encodes CASSGGLAGEGDTQYF. The chain is built from TRBV10-1 and TRBJ2-3; 14 bases map to TRBD2. With 4 bases clipped from V and 5 bases from J, the junction kept 5 bases outside the gene matches. The length of the CDR3 is 16 residues. The germline V gene has CDR1 WNHNN and CDR2 SYGVQD (reference sequence).

The chain carries TRBV3-1 (or the pseudogene TRBV3-2) and TRBJ1-1; the D is unclear. Trimming stripped 1 base from V and 1 base from J, with 10 bases between. CDR3 size: 15 residues. Germline CDR1 LGHDT, CDR2 YNNKEL (reference sequence). CDR3 loop: CASSQVTVSNTEAFF. The DNA of the CDR3 is TGTGCCAGCAGCCAAGTTACGGTGTCGAACACTGAAGCTTTCTTT.

The rearrangement links TRBV27 to TRBJ2-5; 7 bases line up with TRBD1. Trimming took 6 bases from V and 5 from J; bases not matched to a gene: 6. Germline CDR1 MNHEY, CDR2 SMNVEV (reference sequence). The CDR3 extends over 13 amino acids. This chain's CDR3 is CASRTGILETQYF. The CDR3 nucleotides read TGTGCCAGCAGGACAGGGATATTGGAGACCCAGTACTTC.

J is TRBJ1-2 and V is TRBV7-2; a possible D gene is TRBD1 (5 bases). The CDR3 has 15 residues. The ends were cut back, 3 bases at V and 6 bases at J, with 17 bases in the middle. Germline values: CDR1 SGHTA, CDR2 FQGNSA. Here the CDR3 reads CASSFPGRLSHGYTF. CDR3 nucleotides: TGTGCCAGCAGCTTCCCAGGGCGCTTGTCGCATGGCTACACCTTC.

This chain links TRBV6-5 with TRBJ2-5, with 7 bases aligning to TRBD2. The J segment lost 2 bases and the V segment lost 7 bases, leaving 10 bases of the junction unmatched. The CDR3 runs 15 residues. The germline V gene encodes CDR1 MNHEY and CDR2 SVGAGI. The CDR3, as DNA: TGTGCCAGCAACCAACTCCTGGGGGGGCAAGAGACCCAGTACTTC. It is translated as CASNQLLGGQETQYF.

This sequence joins TRBV20-1 and TRBJ1-1; D not certain. The CDR3 is 11 residues long. V lost 6 bases, J lost 6 bases, and 11 bases lay in between. Germline assignment: CDR1 DFQATT and CDR2 SNEGSKA (reference sequence). The CDR3 DNA follows: TGCAGTGCGGAGAGGGAGGCTGAAGCTTTCTTT. Residues: CSAEREAEAFF.

This rearrangement joins TRBV7-8 to TRBJ2-7, with D tentatively TRBD2 (6 bases). Trimming pared 5 bases from V and 0 bases from J, leaving 11 bases between. Germline lookup yields CDR1 SGHVS and CDR2 FQNEAQ. CDR3 size: 14 residues. DNA of the CDR3: TGTGCCAGCAGCCGAGGGAGGAGCTCCTACGAGCAGTACGTC. Its translation is CASSRGRSSYEQYV.

The chain couples TRBV19 to TRBJ1-5; TRBD1 agrees at 7 bases. The CDR3 covers 15 residues. V lost 5 bases and J lost 4; bases outside the gene matches: 8. Germline values: CDR1 LNHDA, CDR2 SQIVND (reference sequence). The CDR3 region is CASSLTGAGNQPQHF. The CDR3 DNA is TGTGCCAGTAGTCTCACAGGGGCAGGAAATCAGCCCCAGCATTTT. Full variable domain (missing parts from reference TRBV19 and TRBJ1-5): DGGITQSPKYLFRKEGQNVTLSCEQNLNHDAMYWYRQDPGQGLRLIYYSQIVNDFQKGDIAEGYSVSREKKESFPLTVTSAQKNPTAFYLCASSLTGAGNQPQHFGDGTRLSIL.

This chain uses TRBV6-5 with TRBJ2-2, with 8 bases fitting TRBD2. After removal of 4 bases from V and 0 bases from J, the junction contained 4 bases not matched to a gene. The CDR3 is 16 residues long. Per germline, CDR1 MNHEY and CDR2 SVGAGI. This chain's CDR3 is CASSSPGGANTGELFF. CDR3 DNA sequence: TGTGCCAGCAGTTCCCCCGGGGGGGCGAACACCGGGGAGCTGTTTTTT.

This chain joins TRBV7-9 and TRBJ1-4; TRBD1 agrees at 9 bases. The CDR3 extends over 16 amino acids. V dropped 5 bases and J dropped 6; count of bases not matched to a gene: 10. CDR1 and CDR2 (germline): SEHNR, FQNEAQ (reference sequence). CDR3 loop: CASSPSGTGPHEKLFF. DNA of the CDR3: TGTGCCAGCAGCCCTTCCGGGACAGGGCCCCATGAAAAACTGTTTTTT.

This clone showed up just a few times. The chain employs TRBV27 and TRBJ1-6, with a weak D call TRBD1 (6 bases). Germline V lookup: CDR1 MNHEY, CDR2 SMNVEV (reference sequence). The CDR3 totals 14 residues. The V end lost 2 bases, the J end lost 9 bases, and 11 bases lay between the germline ends. The CDR3 is CASSLGGAGSPLHF. In nucleotides, the CDR3 is TGTGCCAGCAGTTTAGGGGGCGCGGGTTCACCCCTCCACTTT.

The V and J genes are TRBV10-3 and TRBJ2-1, with 7 bases that match TRBD2. V shed 10 bases, J shed 4 bases, and the junction held 10 bases outside the gene matches. Germline-derived CDR1 and CDR2 are ENHRY and SYGVKD. CDR3 length: 14 residues. In DNA form, the CDR3 reads TGTGCCACCGGTGGGGCTAGCGGTTACAATGAGCAGTTCTTC. Amino acids: CATGGASGYNEQFF.

The gene calls are TRBV24-1 and TRBJ2-1; 8 positions agree with TRBD2. Trimming at V came to 9 bases and at J to 7 bases, leaving 13 bases not matched to a gene. The CDR3 is 15 residues long. CDR1 and CDR2 (germline): KGHDR, SFDVKD. In nucleotides, the CDR3 is TGTGCCACCGCACGTGGGACTAGTAAGGGGAATGAGCAGTTCTTC. Translating gives CATARGTSKGNEQFF.

This chain connects TRBV5-1 to TRBJ2-7, with a possible D match to TRBD1 (9 bases). The CDR3 loop spans 22 amino acids. Germline V CDR1 and CDR2: SGHRS, YFSETQ. Between the trimmed V and J ends, which lost 0 bases and 1 base, there was a span of 32 bases. Written as DNA, the CDR3 is TGCGCCAGCAGCTTGGGACCAACGGGACAGGGCGCCGCCGGGAGGGTATCCTACGAGCAGTACTTC. Encoded protein: CASSLGPTGQGAAGRVSYEQYF.

The genes are TRBV5-5 and TRBJ2-3; 10 bases agree with TRBD1. The V segment lost 4 bases and the J segment 7 bases; nucleotides outside the gene matches: 6. This CDR3 contains 14 residues. The germline V gene has CDR1 SGHKS and CDR2 YYEKEE (reference sequence). CDR3 DNA sequence: TGTGCCAGCAGCCATGACAGGGGGCGAAATACGCAGTATTTT. Translating gives CASSHDRGRNTQYF.